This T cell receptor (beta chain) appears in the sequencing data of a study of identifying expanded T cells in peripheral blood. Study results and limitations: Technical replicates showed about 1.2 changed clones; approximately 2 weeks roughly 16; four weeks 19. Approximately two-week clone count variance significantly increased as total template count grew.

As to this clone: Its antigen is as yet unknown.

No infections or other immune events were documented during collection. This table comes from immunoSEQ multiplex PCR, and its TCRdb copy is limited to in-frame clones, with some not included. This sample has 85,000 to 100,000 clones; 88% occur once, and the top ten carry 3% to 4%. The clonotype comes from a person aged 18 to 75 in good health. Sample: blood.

DNA for the CDR3: TGCGCCAGCAGCTTGGAGGGGGTCGGCTACGAGCAGTACTTC. It is translated as CASSLEGVGYEQYF. The chain is built from TRBV5-1 and TRBJ2-7, with D possibly matching TRBD1 (6 bases). Trimming stripped 0 bases from V and 3 bases from J, with 10 bases between. The CDR3 is 14 residues long. Germline V lookup: CDR1 SGHRS, CDR2 YFSETQ.